This T cell receptor (beta chain) was retrieved from a study of T-cell reconstitution after alpha-beta-depleted transplantation in children. TCRbeta library construction was performed incorporating unique molecular identifiers. From the PCR reads, TCRdb called clonotypes with MiXCR, one entry per CDR3 protein. The data show about 360,000 distinct CDR3 sequences, 13% seen once. V was clipped by 4 bases and J by 6 bases; unmatched bases: 5. This CDR3 has 16 amino acids. Germline CDR1 is SGHRS and CDR2 is YFSETQ. The clonotype originates from a human donor who donated a stem cell graft to a child with Fanconi anemia. This chain connects TRBV5-1 to TRBJ2-1, with 15 positions matching TRBD2. Material: PBMCs, obtained from the stem cell graft. The CDR3 DNA follows: TGCGCCAGCAGCGCAGGACTAGCGGGGGGGCTCAATGAGCAGTTCTTC. Translating it yields CASSAGLAGGLNEQFF.